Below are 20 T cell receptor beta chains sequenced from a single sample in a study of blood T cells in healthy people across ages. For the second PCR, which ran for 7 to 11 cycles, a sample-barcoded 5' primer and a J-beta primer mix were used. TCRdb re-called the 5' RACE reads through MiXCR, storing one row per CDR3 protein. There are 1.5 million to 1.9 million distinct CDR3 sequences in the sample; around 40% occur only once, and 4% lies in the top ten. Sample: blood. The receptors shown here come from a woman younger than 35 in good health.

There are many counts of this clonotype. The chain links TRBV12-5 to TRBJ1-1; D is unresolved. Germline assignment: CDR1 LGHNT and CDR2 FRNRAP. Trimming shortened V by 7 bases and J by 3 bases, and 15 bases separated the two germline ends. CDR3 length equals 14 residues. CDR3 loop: CASAPPPRHTEAFF. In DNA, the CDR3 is TGTGCTAGTGCTCCCCCCCCCCGGCACACTGAAGCTTTCTTT.

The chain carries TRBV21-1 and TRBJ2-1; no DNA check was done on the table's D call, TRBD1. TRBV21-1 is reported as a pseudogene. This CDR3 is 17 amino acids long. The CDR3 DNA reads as TGTGCCAGCAGCAAAGCCGGGACACTCAGCTCCTACAATGAGCAGTTCTTC. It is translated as CASSKAGTLSSYNEQFF.

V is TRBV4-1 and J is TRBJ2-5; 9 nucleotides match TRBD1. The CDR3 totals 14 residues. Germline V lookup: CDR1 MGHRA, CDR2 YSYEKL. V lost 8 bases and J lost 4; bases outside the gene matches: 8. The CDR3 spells CASRLGTGTETQYF. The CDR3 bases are TGCGCCAGCCGCCTTGGGACAGGGACAGAGACCCAGTACTTC.

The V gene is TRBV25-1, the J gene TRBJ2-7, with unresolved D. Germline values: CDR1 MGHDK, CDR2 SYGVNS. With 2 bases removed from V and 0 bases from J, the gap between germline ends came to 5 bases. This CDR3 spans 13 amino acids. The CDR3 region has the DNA TGTGCCAGCAGTGAACAGAACTCCTACGAGCAGTACTTC. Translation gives CASSEQNSYEQYF.

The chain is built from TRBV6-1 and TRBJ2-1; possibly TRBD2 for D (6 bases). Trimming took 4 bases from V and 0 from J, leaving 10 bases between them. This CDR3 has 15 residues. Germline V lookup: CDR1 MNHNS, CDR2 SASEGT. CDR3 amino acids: CASSGGLHSYNEQFF. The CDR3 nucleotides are TGTGCCAGCAGTGGGGGACTTCACTCCTACAATGAGCAGTTCTTC.

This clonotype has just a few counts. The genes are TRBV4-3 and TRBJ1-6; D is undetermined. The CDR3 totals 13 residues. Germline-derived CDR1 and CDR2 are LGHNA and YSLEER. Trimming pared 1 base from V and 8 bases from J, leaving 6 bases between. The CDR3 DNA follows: TGCGCCAGCAGCCAAGGGGTGGATTCACCCCTCCACTTT. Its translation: CASSQGVDSPLHF.

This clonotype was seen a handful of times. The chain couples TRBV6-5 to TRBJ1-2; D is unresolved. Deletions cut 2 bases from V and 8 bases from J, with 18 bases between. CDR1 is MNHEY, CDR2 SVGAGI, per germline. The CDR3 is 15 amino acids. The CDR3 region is CASSYAGGGGGGYTF. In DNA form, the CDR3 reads TGTGCCAGCAGTTACGCCGGAGGAGGAGGCGGAGGCTACACCTTC.

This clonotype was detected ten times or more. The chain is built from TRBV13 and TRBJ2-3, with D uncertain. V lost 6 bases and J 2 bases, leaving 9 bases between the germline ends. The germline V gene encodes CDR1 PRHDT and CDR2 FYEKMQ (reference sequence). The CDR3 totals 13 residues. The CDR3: CASSQLLTDTQYF. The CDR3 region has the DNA TGTGCCAGCAGTCAACTCCTCACAGATACGCAGTATTTT.

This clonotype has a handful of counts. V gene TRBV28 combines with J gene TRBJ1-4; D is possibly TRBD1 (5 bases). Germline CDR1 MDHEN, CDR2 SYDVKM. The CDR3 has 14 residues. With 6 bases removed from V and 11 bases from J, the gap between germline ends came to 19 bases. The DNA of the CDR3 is TGTGCCAGCAGCGTCCATACGGGGACGGAGAAACTGTTTTTT. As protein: CASSVHTGTEKLFF.

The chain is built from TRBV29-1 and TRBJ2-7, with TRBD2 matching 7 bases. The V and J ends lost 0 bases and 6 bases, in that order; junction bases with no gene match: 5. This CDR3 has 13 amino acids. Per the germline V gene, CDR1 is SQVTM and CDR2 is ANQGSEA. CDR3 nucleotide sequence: TGCAGCGTTGAAGATCGCAGGGAGGGCGAGCAGTACTTC. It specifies CSVEDRREGEQYF.

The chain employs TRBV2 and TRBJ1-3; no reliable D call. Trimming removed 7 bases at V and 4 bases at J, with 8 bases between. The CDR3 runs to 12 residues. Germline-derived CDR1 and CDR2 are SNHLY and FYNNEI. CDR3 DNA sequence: TGTGCCAGCACCCAACAGGGAAACACCATATATTTT. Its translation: CASTQQGNTIYF.

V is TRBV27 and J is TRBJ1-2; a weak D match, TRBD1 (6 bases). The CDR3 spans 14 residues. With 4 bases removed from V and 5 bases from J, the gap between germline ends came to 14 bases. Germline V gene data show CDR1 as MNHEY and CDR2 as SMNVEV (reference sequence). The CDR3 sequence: CASSYQGHDYGYTF. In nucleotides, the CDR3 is TGTGCCAGCAGTTACCAGGGACATGATTATGGCTACACCTTC.

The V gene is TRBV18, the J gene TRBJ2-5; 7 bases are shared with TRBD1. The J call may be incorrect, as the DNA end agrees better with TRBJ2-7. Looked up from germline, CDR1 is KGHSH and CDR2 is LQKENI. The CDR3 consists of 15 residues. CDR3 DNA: TGTGCCAGCTCACCCCAGGGGGTTCTGGCCTACGAGCAGTACTTC. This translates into CASSPQGVLAYEQYF.

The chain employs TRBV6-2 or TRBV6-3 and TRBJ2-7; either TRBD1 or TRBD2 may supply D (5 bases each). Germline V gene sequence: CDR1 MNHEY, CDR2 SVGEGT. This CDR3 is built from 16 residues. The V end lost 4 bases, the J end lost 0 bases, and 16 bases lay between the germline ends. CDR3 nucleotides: TGTGCCAGCAGTTTTCCCTCCGGTGGGACCTCCTACGAGCAGTACTTC. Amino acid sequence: CASSFPSGGTSYEQYF.

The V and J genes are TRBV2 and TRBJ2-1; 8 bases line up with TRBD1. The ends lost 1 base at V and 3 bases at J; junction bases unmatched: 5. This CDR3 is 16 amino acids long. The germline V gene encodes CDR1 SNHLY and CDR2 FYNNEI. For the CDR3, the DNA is TGTGCCAGCAGTGAAGTTGACAGGGGTTTCTACAATGAGCAGTTCTTC. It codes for CASSEVDRGFYNEQFF.

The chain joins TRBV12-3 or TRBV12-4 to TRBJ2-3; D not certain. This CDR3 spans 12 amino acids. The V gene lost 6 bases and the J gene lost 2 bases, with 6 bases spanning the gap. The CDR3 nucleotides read TGTGCCAGCAGACCGTACACAGATACGCAGTATTTT. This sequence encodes CASRPYTDTQYF.

The CDR3 loop is CSGLSGTNEKLFF. CDR3 sequence (DNA): TGCAGTGGGTTATCCGGGACAAATGAAAAACTGTTTTTT. The chain joins TRBV20-1 to TRBJ1-4, with D possibly TRBD1 on 6 matching bases. The CDR3 is 13 amino acids. The V and J ends lost 7 bases and 5 bases respectively, with 14 bases between them. Germline V gene data show CDR1 as DFQATT and CDR2 as SNEGSKA (reference sequence).

The CDR3 DNA is TGTGCCAGCAGTTTTCCCCCCAATGAGCAGTACTTC. Its protein is CASSFPPNEQYF. The chain links TRBV12-3 or TRBV12-4 to TRBJ2-5; D gene uncertain. CDR3 length: 12 residues. The V end lost 3 bases, the J end lost 11 bases, and 13 bases lay between the germline ends.

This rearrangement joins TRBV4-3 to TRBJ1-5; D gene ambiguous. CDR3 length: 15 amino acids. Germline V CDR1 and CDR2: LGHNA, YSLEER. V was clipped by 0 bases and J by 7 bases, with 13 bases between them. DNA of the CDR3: TGCGCCAGCAGCCAAGAAGGTCCGGGGAGGCAGCCCCAGCATTTT. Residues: CASSQEGPGRQPQHF.

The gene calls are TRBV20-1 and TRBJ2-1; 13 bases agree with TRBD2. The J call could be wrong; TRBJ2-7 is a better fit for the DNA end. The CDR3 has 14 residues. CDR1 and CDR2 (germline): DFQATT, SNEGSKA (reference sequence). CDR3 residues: CSAGLAGVDNEQYF. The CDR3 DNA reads TGCAGTGCTGGACTAGCGGGAGTGGACAATGAGCAGTACTTC.